The rows below give T cell receptor beta chains drawn from one sample of a study of blood T cells in healthy people across ages. TCRdb re-called the 5' RACE reads through MiXCR, storing one row per CDR3 protein. The top ten hold 7.9% of the sample, which has about 1.5 million distinct CDR3 sequences, 40% to 50% seen once. The sequencing input was blood. These receptors came from a young woman in good health. The conserved cysteine and the conserved F or W are not part of the CDR3 here. The order of the fields is V gene, J gene, CDR3 protein.

V gene: TRBV2; J gene: TRBJ1-4; CDR3 protein: ASSERQGWDEKLF
V gene: TRBV5-5; J gene: TRBJ1-5; CDR3 protein: ASSSESSLSGQPQH
V gene: TRBV4-1; J gene: TRBJ1-2; CDR3 protein: ASSQELTGYT
V gene: TRBV6-1; J gene: TRBJ2-3; CDR3 protein: ASSEGSSTDTQY
V gene: TRBV6-1; J gene: TRBJ1-2; CDR3 protein: ASSVGAGDYGYT
V gene: TRBV5-1; J gene: TRBJ2-3; CDR3 protein: ASSLYQGTSTDTQY
V gene: TRBV9; J gene: TRBJ2-3; CDR3 protein: ASSPRLAGQDTQY
V gene: TRBV2; J gene: TRBJ1-5; CDR3 protein: ASSDGHLSNQPQH
V gene: TRBV6-5; J gene: TRBJ2-5; CDR3 protein: ASSYRGAGGETQY
V gene: TRBV5-1; J gene: TRBJ2-3; CDR3 protein: ASLPGGAGDTQY
V gene: TRBV3-1; J gene: TRBJ2-1; CDR3 protein: ASSQAASGGLGEQF
V gene: TRBV5-1; J gene: TRBJ2-5; CDR3 protein: ASRERVGETQY
V gene: TRBV12-3/TRBV12-4; J gene: TRBJ1-6; CDR3 protein: ASSYRAGNSPLH
V gene: TRBV15; J gene: TRBJ2-5; CDR3 protein: ATSRALQVSQETQY
V gene: TRBV20-1; J gene: TRBJ2-1; CDR3 protein: SASPGTGGLNEQF
V gene: TRBV6-5; J gene: TRBJ2-1; CDR3 protein: ASSNRDVSNNEQF
V gene: TRBV6-5; J gene: TRBJ2-7; CDR3 protein: ASSYRPSPYEQY
V gene: TRBV20-1; J gene: TRBJ2-6; CDR3 protein: SARSGANILT
V gene: TRBV7-9; J gene: TRBJ2-3; CDR3 protein: ASSLTQSTDTQY
V gene: TRBV20-1; J gene: TRBJ1-5; CDR3 protein: SASTTPGDQPQH
V gene: TRBV18; J gene: TRBJ2-5; CDR3 protein: ASAQWGTQETQY
V gene: TRBV28; J gene: TRBJ2-5; CDR3 protein: ASRKRTGGETQY
V gene: TRBV6-1; J gene: TRBJ2-7; CDR3 protein: ASSEGRYEQY
V gene: TRBV28; J gene: TRBJ2-3; CDR3 protein: ASSFQAGAGTDTQY
V gene: TRBV27; J gene: TRBJ1-2; CDR3 protein: ASHGEYGYT
V gene: TRBV6-1; J gene: TRBJ2-5; CDR3 protein: ASSPVPENQETQY
V gene: TRBV29-1; J gene: TRBJ1-2; CDR3 protein: STPGDRGDGYT
V gene: TRBV10-3; J gene: TRBJ1-2; CDR3 protein: AISDPDRGSRGYT
V gene: TRBV20-1; J gene: TRBJ2-5; CDR3 protein: SARRTVRETQY
V gene: TRBV20-1; J gene: TRBJ2-6; CDR3 protein: SAPRTSGATSGANVLT
V gene: TRBV2; J gene: NA; CDR3 protein: AIAWTGDEQY
V gene: TRBV7-9; J gene: TRBJ2-3; CDR3 protein: ASSLVQGLRDTQY
V gene: TRBV5-5; J gene: TRBJ2-7; CDR3 protein: ASSFRWGYEQY
V gene: TRBV5-1; J gene: TRBJ2-1; CDR3 protein: ASSLGGGATYNEQF
V gene: TRBV4-1; J gene: TRBJ2-1; CDR3 protein: ASSQDGGLAGRVLNEQF
V gene: TRBV7-2; J gene: TRBJ2-1; CDR3 protein: ASSLGPTVYEQF
V gene: TRBV6-2/TRBV6-3; J gene: TRBJ2-3; CDR3 protein: ASSYTRQQKLTSTDTQY
V gene: TRBV5-6; J gene: TRBJ1-6; CDR3 protein: ASSLAFDRADNSPLH
V gene: TRBV9; J gene: TRBJ2-7; CDR3 protein: ASSVVRHYEQY
V gene: TRBV29-1; J gene: TRBJ1-1; CDR3 protein: SVEGGTGSTEAF
V gene: TRBV3-1; J gene: TRBJ2-5; CDR3 protein: ASSQDQPETQY
V gene: TRBV6-2/TRBV6-3; J gene: TRBJ2-4; CDR3 protein: ASSPLTYPLAKNIQY
V gene: TRBV20-1; J gene: TRBJ1-2; CDR3 protein: SATGGAYGYT
V gene: TRBV6-6; J gene: TRBJ2-2; CDR3 protein: ASKAAGINTGELF
V gene: TRBV29-1; J gene: TRBJ1-2; CDR3 protein: SVQQGDGYT
V gene: TRBV5-1; J gene: TRBJ2-5; CDR3 protein: ASSLGTSLKETQY
V gene: TRBV20-1; J gene: TRBJ1-1; CDR3 protein: SASGGGTEAF
V gene: TRBV7-9; J gene: TRBJ2-5; CDR3 protein: ARAPAGEETQY
V gene: TRBV27; J gene: TRBJ1-2; CDR3 protein: ASSEQVNYGYT
V gene: TRBV6-6; J gene: TRBJ2-1; CDR3 protein: ASSYSGQGPHNEQF
V gene: TRBV7-8; J gene: TRBJ2-7; CDR3 protein: ASSLELEVAYEQY
V gene: TRBV12-3/TRBV12-4; J gene: TRBJ2-3; CDR3 protein: ASRLAGLAGVSTDTQY
V gene: TRBV7-2; J gene: TRBJ2-4; CDR3 protein: ASSSTGLVGEY
V gene: TRBV6-1; J gene: NA; CDR3 protein: ASSEDRVGETQY
V gene: TRBV10-3; J gene: TRBJ1-4; CDR3 protein: AISAGGREKLF
V gene: TRBV7-9; J gene: TRBJ2-1; CDR3 protein: ASSLGTLEQF
V gene: TRBV27; J gene: TRBJ1-1; CDR3 protein: ASSSHRDRNEAF
V gene: TRBV25-1; J gene: TRBJ1-2; CDR3 protein: TSSESSQGAQENGYT
V gene: TRBV2; J gene: TRBJ2-7; CDR3 protein: ANKRALEQY
V gene: TRBV10-3; J gene: TRBJ2-7; CDR3 protein: AISDPGQSLSYEQY